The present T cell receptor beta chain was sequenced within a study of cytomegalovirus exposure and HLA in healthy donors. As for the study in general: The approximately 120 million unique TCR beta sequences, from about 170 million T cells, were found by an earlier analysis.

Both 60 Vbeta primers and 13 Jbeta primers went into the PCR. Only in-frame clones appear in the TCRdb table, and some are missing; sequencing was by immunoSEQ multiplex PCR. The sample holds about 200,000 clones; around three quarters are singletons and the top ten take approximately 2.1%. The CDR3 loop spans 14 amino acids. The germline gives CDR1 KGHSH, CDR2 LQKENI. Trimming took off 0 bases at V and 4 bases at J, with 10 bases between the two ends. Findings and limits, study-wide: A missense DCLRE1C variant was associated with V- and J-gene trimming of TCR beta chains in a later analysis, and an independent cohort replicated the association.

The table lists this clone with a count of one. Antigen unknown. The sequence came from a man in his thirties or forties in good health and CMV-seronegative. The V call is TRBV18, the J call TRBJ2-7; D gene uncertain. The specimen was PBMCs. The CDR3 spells CASSPPESTYEQYF. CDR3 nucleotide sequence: TGTGCCAGCTCACCACCGGAGTCAACGTACGAGCAGTACTTC.